This T cell receptor beta chain was sequenced in a study of blood T cell repertoires in COVID-19 (dated by TCRdb to about 2020). Regarding the study in general: Samples from collaborators originated in the United States, Italy and Spain and spanned both the acute and convalescent phases of COVID-19. The prospective study material was composed of cDNA or gDNA derived from T cells, B-cell-depleted T cells, or PBMCs. The dataset comprised deeply sampled blood TCRbeta repertoires from subjects exposed to, actively infected with, or recovered from COVID-19. The repertoires were released in a freely available public database meant as a resource for research on the immune response to SARS-CoV-2. The samples were drawn from two sources: the first 160 participants of the ongoing ImmuneRACE study, and 1,000 to 1,500 subjects contributed by 6 global collaborators. The sample metadata nearly always contained a de-identified subject ID, COVID-19 status, age in years and sex. Where available, HLA class I and class II types were taken from metadata supplied by the sample provider and were not determined by assay-based typing.

There are 15 amino acids in the CDR3, from cysteine to phenylalanine inclusive. CDR3 DNA is the only sequence kept; it has 45 bases, read in frame from the first base. Taken from the germline V gene, the CDR1 and CDR2 loops are SGHAT and FQNNGV. V is pruned by 3 bases and J by 3 bases, leaving 5 bases of the junction without a gene match. TCRbeta CDR3 regions were amplified from genomic DNA by means of the immunoSEQ Assay, a bias-controlled multiplex PCR. In the authors' own workflow: The number of nucleated cells in each sample was estimated by amplification of reference gene primers within the assay. Sequence reads were collapsed and filtered to measure the absolute abundance of every unique TCRbeta CDR3 rearrangement. For each sample, productive Simpson clonality was calculated as the square root of Simpson's diversity index across productive rearrangements. Held by TCRdb, this immuneACCESS table contains in-frame sequences only and omits some clones. Under half of the omission traces to an unresolved V gene where checked; the cause of the rest is unknown. D and trimming were read from the DNA, whereas the V and J calls and clone size are those reported in that table. The table for this sample lists 160,000 or so clones; about 89% of them were counted only once. Around 3% of the sample is in the top ten clones.

Each collaborating institution followed its own protocols to collect whole blood in K2EDTA tubes. For TCRbeta analysis, collaborators shipped samples as frozen whole blood, isolated PBMCs, or DNA extracted from either of those sample types. On this clone itself: Its antigen is currently not known. Base qualities are not provided; no much larger clone lies one nucleotide away.

General study outcomes and caveats: The quantity of clinical and demographic metadata differed by source and by participant and was supplied without curation.

The sequence derives from a man in his fifties or sixties with acute or convalescent COVID-19. Sequencing was carried out using peripheral blood. The chain couples TRBV11-2 to TRBJ2-3; 8 central bases correspond to TRBD2. The CDR3 loop reads CASSFRAGDTDTQYF. In nucleotides, the sequence is TGTGCCAGCAGCTTTAGAGCGGGAGATACAGATACGCAGTATTTT.